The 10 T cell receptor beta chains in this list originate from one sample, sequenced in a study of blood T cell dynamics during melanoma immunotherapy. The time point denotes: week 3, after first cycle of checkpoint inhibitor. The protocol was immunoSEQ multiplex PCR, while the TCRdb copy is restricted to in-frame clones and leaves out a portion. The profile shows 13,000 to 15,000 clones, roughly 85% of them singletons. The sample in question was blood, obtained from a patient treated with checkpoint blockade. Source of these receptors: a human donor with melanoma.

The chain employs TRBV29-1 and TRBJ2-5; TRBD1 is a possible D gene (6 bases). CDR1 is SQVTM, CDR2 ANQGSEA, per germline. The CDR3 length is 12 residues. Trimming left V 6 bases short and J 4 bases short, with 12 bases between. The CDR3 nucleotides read TGCAGCGTAGCCCAAGGGGGAGAGACCCAGTACTTC. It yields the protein CSVAQGGETQYF.

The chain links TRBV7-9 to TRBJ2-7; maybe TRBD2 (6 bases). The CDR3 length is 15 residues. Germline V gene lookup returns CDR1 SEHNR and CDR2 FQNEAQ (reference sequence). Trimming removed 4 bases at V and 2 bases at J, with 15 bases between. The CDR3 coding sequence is TGTGCCAGCAGCTCAGTGGCTAGCGAGCCCTACGAGCAGTACTTC. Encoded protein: CASSSVASEPYEQYF.

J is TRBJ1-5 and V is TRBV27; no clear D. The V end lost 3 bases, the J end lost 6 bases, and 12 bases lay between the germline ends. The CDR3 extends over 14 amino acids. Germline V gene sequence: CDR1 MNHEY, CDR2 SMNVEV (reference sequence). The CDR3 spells CASSLSWGGQPQHF. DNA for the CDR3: TGTGCCAGCAGTTTGTCCTGGGGTGGTCAGCCCCAGCATTTT.

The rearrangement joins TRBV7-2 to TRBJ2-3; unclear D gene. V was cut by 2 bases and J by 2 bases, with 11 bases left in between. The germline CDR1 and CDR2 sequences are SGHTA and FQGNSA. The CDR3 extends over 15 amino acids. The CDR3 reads CASSLRRLVTDTQYF. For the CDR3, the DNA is TGTGCCAGCAGCTTACGTAGGCTTGTCACAGATACGCAGTATTTT.

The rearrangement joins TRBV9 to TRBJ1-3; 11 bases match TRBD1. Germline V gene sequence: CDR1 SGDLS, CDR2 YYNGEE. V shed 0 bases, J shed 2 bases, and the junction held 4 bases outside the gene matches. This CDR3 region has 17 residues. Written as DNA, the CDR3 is TGTGCCAGCAGCGTAGCGGGACAGGGGGGAGCTGGAAACACCATATATTTT. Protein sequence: CASSVAGQGGAGNTIYF.

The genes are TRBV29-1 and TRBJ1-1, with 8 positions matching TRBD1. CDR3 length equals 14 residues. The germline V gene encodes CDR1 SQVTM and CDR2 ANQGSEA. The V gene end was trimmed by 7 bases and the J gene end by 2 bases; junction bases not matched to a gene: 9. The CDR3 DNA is TGCAGCGCAGACAGGACAGGGTCAAACACTGAAGCTTTCTTT. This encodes CSADRTGSNTEAFF.

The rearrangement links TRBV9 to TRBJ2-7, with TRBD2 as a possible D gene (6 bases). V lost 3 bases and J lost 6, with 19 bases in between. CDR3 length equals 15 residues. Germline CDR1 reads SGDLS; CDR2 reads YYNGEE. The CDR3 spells CASSDPRVTGAEQYF. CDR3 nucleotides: TGTGCCAGCAGCGACCCTCGGGTAACGGGAGCCGAGCAGTACTTC.

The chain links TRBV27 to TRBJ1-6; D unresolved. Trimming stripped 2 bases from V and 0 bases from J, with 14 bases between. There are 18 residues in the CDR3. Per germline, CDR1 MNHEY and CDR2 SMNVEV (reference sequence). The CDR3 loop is CASSLKVDVSSYNSPLHF. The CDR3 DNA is TGTGCCAGCAGTTTAAAGGTCGATGTGAGCTCCTATAATTCACCCCTCCACTTT.

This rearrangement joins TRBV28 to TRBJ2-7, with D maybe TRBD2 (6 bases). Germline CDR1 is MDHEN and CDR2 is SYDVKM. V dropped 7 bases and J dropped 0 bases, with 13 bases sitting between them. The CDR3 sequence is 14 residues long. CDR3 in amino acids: CASKRSGNSYEQYF. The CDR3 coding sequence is TGTGCCAGCAAACGTAGCGGCAACTCCTACGAGCAGTACTTC.

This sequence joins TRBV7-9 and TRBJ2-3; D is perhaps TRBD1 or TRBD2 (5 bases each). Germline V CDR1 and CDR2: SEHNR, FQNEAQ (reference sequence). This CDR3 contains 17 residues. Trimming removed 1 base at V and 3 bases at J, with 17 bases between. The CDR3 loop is CASSLGSEGSGTDTQYF. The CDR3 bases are TGTGCCAGCAGCTTAGGGTCCGAGGGGTCGGGGACAGATACGCAGTATTTT. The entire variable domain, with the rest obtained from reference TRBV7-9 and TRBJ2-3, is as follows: DTGVSQNPRHKITKRGQNVTFRCDPISEHNRLYWYRQTLGQGPEFLTYFQNEAQLEKSRLLSDRFSAERPKGSFSTLEIQRTEQGDSAMYLCASSLGSEGSGTDTQYFGPGTRLTVL.